This entry lists 10 T cell receptor beta chains sequenced from one sample in a study of blood T cell repertoires in COVID-19. Method: immunoSEQ multiplex PCR; TCRdb's copy keeps in-frame clones and lacks some. The sample lists 190,000 or so clones, 65% to 90% occurring once. The source material was PBMCs or T cells enriched from blood (not recorded which). The receptors stem from a man aged 35 to 55 who had recovered from COVID-19.

The chain couples TRBV5-6 to TRBJ2-1; 8 bases line up with TRBD2. V lost 4 bases and J lost 9; bases outside the gene matches: 6. The CDR3 spans 13 residues. The germline CDR1 and CDR2 sequences are SGHDT and YYEEEE. The CDR3 protein is CASSKRERSEQFF. The DNA for the CDR3 is TGTGCCAGCAGCAAGCGGGAGCGGAGTGAGCAGTTCTTC.

The chain joins TRBV24-1 to TRBJ2-3, with 7 bases matching TRBD1. V lost 1 base, J lost 1 base, and 7 bases stayed unmatched. From germline, CDR1 is KGHDR and CDR2 SFDVKD. This CDR3 has 17 residues. The CDR3 is CATSDLSGQKGTDTQYF. DNA for the CDR3: TGTGCCACCAGTGATTTATCGGGACAGAAGGGCACAGATACGCAGTATTTT.

This chain links TRBV5-1 with TRBJ2-7, with 8 bases aligning to TRBD2. V lost 2 bases to trimming and J lost 3 bases; unmatched junction nucleotides: 7. There are 15 residues in the CDR3. Germline CDR1 SGHRS, CDR2 YFSETQ. CDR3 in DNA: TGCGCCAGCAGCTTAGTTACTAGCGGAGACTACGAGCAGTACTTC. Its protein product is CASSLVTSGDYEQYF.

This chain joins TRBV6-1 and TRBJ2-3; D is uncertain. Per germline, CDR1 MNHNS and CDR2 SASEGT. The CDR3 is made up of 14 amino acids. The V gene lost 1 base and the J gene lost 2 bases, with 7 bases spanning the gap. In nucleotides, the CDR3 is TGTGCCAGCAGTGAAGGGCCAAACACAGATACGCAGTATTTT. Its translation is CASSEGPNTDTQYF.

The rearrangement links TRBV12-5 to TRBJ2-5; 11 nucleotides align to TRBD2. The CDR3 loop spans 16 amino acids. J lost 7 bases, V lost 0 bases, and 7 bases had no gene match. Germline V gene lookup returns CDR1 LGHNT and CDR2 FRNRAP. CDR3 sequence reads: CASGLVQTSGNATQYF. The CDR3, as DNA: TGTGCTAGTGGTTTGGTCCAGACTAGCGGGAATGCGACCCAGTACTTC.

CDR3 sequence reads: CASSPPTGELFF. CDR3 coding DNA: TGTGCCAGCAGCCCTCCGACCGGGGAGCTGTTTTTT. V is TRBV9 and J is TRBJ2-2; D is ambiguous. The germline V gene encodes CDR1 SGDLS and CDR2 YYNGEE. The CDR3 extends over 12 amino acids. V was trimmed by 4 bases and J by 5 bases, leaving 6 bases between them. Complete variable domain (other parts from reference TRBV9 and TRBJ2-2): DSGVTQTPKHLITATGQRVTLRCSPRSGDLSVYWYQQSLDQGLQFLIQYYNGEERAKGNILERFSAQQFPDLHSELNLSSLELGDSALYFCASSPPTGELFFGEGSRLTVL.

The chain couples TRBV7-9 to TRBJ1-2; tentatively, D is TRBD1 (6 bases). The CDR3 is 13 amino acids. Germline loops: CDR1 SEHNR, CDR2 FQNEAQ (reference sequence). V dropped 3 bases and J dropped 3 bases, with 8 bases sitting between them. CDR3 bases: TGTGCCAGCAGCTTTCACAGGGACTATGGCTACACCTTC. As protein: CASSFHRDYGYTF. The full variable domain, rest sourced from reference TRBV7-9 and TRBJ1-2, is DTGVSQNPRHKITKRGQNVTFRCDPISEHNRLYWYRQTLGQGPEFLTYFQNEAQLEKSRLLSDRFSAERPKGSFSTLEIQRTEQGDSAMYLCASSFHRDYGYTFGSGTRLTVV.

V is TRBV4-3 and J is TRBJ2-1, with D possibly TRBD1 on 6 matching bases. Trimming took off 1 base at V and 2 bases at J, with 9 bases between the two ends. The germline CDR1 and CDR2 sequences are LGHNA and YSLEER. This CDR3 has 15 amino acids. The chain's CDR3 is CASSQGQGPYNEQFF. The CDR3, as DNA: TGCGCCAGCAGCCAAGGGCAGGGGCCCTACAATGAGCAGTTCTTC.

The chain is built from TRBV21-1 and TRBJ2-7; the D call of TRBD2 is as the table states it, not checked on the DNA. TRBV21-1 is a listed pseudogene. This CDR3 spans 19 amino acids. This CDR3 is CASNDKGLAGDSGDYEQYF. Written as DNA, the CDR3 is TGTGCCAGCAACGATAAGGGACTAGCGGGAGATAGTGGAGACTACGAGCAGTACTTC.

This chain connects TRBV4-3 to TRBJ2-7; 8 bases agree with TRBD1. The CDR3 spans 15 residues. V was pared by 2 bases and J by 3 bases, with 6 bases of the junction left unmatched. CDR1 is LGHNA, CDR2 YSLEER, per germline. The CDR3 DNA reads TGCGCCAGCAGCCAACAGAGGACAGGGTTCTACGAGCAGTACTTC. Its translation: CASSQQRTGFYEQYF.